This T cell receptor (beta chain) originates from a study of blood T cell repertoires in COVID-19. Study details: From T cells, B-cell-depleted T cells, or PBMCs came the material, which was cDNA or gDNA.

The germline V gene has CDR1 MGHRA and CDR2 YSYEKL. This CDR3 contains 17 residues. V shed 4 bases, J shed 1 base, and the junction held 11 bases outside the gene matches. TCRdb keeps only in-frame clones here, not all; method: immunoSEQ multiplex PCR. The sample records hundreds of thousands of clones, about 93% being singletons. This receptor was taken from a woman under 30 who had recovered from COVID-19. The sequenced sample was peripheral blood. The chain links TRBV4-1 to TRBJ2-5, with TRBD2 matching 8 bases. CDR3 nucleotides: TGCGCCAGCAGCCGGGGAAGACTAGCGCAAATCCAAGAGACCCAGTACTTC. It is translated as CASSRGRLAQIQETQYF.